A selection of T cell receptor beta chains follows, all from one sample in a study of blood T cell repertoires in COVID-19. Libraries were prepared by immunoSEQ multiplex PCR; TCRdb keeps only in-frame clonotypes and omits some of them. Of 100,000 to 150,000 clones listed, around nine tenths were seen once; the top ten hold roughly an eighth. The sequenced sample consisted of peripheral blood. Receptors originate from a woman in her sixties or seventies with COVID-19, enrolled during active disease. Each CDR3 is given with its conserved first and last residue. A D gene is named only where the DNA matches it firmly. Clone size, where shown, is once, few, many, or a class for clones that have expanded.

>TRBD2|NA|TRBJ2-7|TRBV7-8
CASSLGKLAGGPNSYEQYF
TGTGCCAGCAGCTTAGGCAAACTAGCGGGGGGCCCGAACTCCTACGAGCAGTACTTC
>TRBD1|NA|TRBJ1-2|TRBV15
CATSRDGTGSYGYTF
TGTGCCACCAGCAGAGATGGGACAGGGTCCTATGGCTACACCTTC
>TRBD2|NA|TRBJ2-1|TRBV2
CASSGRGGSEQFF
TGTGCCAGCTCCGGTCGCGGGGGATCTGAGCAGTTCTTC
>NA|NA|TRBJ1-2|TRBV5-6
CASSLRGGYTF
TGTGCCAGCAGCTTAAGGGGCGGCTACACCTTC
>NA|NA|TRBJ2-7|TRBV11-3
CASSPYRAPSYEQYF
TGTGCCAGCAGCCCCTACAGGGCCCCCTCCTACGAGCAGTACTTC
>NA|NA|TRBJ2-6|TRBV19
CASRRQVYGANVLTF
TGTGCCAGTAGGAGACAGGTTTACGGGGCCAACGTCCTGACTTTC
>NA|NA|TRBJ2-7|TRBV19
CASSGRSYYEQYF
TGTGCCAGTAGTGGGAGGTCTTACTACGAGCAGTACTTC
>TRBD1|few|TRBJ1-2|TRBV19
CASSTGQFDPIYGYTF
TGTGCCAGTAGTACGGGACAGTTCGACCCAATCTATGGCTACACCTTC
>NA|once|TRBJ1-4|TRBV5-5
CASSPDTVGEKLFF
TGTGCCAGCAGCCCGGACACCGTAGGTGAAAAACTGTTTTTT
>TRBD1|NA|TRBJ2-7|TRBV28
CASSFPRQGELGEQYF
TGTGCCAGCAGTTTCCCGAGACAGGGAGAACTTGGCGAGCAGTACTTC
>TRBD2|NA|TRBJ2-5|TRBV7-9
CASSSPRLAGGQETQYF
TGTGCCAGCAGCTCTCCCAGACTAGCGGGGGGCCAAGAGACCCAGTACTTC
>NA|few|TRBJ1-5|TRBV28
CASSAGGSSNQPQHF
TGTGCCAGCAGCGCGGGGGGTTCGAGCAATCAGCCCCAGCATTTT
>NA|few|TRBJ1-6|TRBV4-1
CASSQGGTGEYSPLHF
TGCGCCAGCAGCCAAGGGGGCACCGGAGAGTATTCACCCCTCCACTTT
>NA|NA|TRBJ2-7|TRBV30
CAWNGILGGETLRSYEQYF
TGTGCCTGGAACGGCATTCTAGGCGGTGAGACCCTTCGCTCCTACGAGCAGTACTTC
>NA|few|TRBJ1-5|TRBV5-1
CASSFGGEGNQPQHF
TGCGCCAGCAGCTTTGGCGGGGAGGGTAATCAGCCCCAGCATTTT
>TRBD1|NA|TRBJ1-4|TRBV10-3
CAIKTGKVTNEKLFF
TGTGCCATCAAGACAGGGAAGGTGACTAATGAAAAACTGTTTTTT
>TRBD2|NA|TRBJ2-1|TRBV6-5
CASSRTRGEQFF
TGTGCCAGCAGTCGGACTAGAGGGGAGCAGTTCTTC
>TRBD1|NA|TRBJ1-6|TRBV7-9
CASSQSSGTGKSPLHF
TGTGCCAGCAGCCAAAGCTCTGGGACAGGCAAATCACCCCTCCACTTT
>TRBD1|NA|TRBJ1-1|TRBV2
CASREQGAWNTEAFF
TGTGCCAGCAGGGAACAGGGGGCGTGGAACACTGAAGCTTTCTTT
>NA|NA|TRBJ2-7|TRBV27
CATPPFSRWGSSYEQYF
TGTGCCACCCCGCCCTTTTCCCGGTGGGGCTCCTCCTACGAGCAGTACTTC
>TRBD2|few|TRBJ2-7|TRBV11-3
CASSSDTSGVREQYF
TGTGCCAGCAGCTCTGATACTAGCGGGGTCCGCGAGCAGTACTTC
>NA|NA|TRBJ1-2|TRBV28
CASSPPGTSTFYGYTF
TGTGCCAGCAGCCCTCCCGGGACAAGTACCTTCTATGGCTACACCTTC
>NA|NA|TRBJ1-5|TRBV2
CASRKGVNQPQHF
TGTGCCAGCAGGAAGGGGGTAAATCAGCCCCAGCATTTT